This entry describes one T cell receptor beta chain. The antigen remains unidentified. Regarding time point: recipient sample about 28 days before transplant, after cytoreduction. TCRdb's table, derived via immunoSEQ multiplex PCR, lists solely in-frame clones and lacks some. The sample consists of 25,000 to 35,000 clones, more than 70% of them appearing once. The sample belongs to a study of T cell clonotyping in hematopoietic cell transplantation. Study-level background: Cytoreduction preceded collection of pretransplant recipient samples. Findings and limits, study-wide: No sorting was done, leaving CD4 and CD8 contributions mixed. At the given depth, recipient repertoires were over 95% de novo clonotypes.

The germline V and J ends were trimmed by 7 bases and 5 bases, with 12 bases remaining between them. CDR3 length: 13 amino acids. The V gene's germline CDR1 is MDHEN and CDR2 SYDVKM. This chain joins TRBV28 and TRBJ2-1; D gene ambiguous. The source is a man aged 45-65 years with myelodysplastic syndrome. Some clones in this sample may be carry-over from other donors' samples. The material sequenced was peripheral blood mononuclear cells, taken before stem cell transplant. The CDR3 DNA reads TGTGCCAGCACCGGAACTCCTGACAATGAGCAGTTCTTC. Amino acids: CASTGTPDNEQFF.